Listed here are 20 T cell receptor beta chains from one sample, sequenced in a study of OX40 agonist ivuxolimab in advanced cancers. Profiled with immunoSEQ multiplex PCR; TCRdb holds only in-frame clones, not every one. This table has 20,000 to 25,000 clones, 77% appearing once. The source material was CD4+ or CD8+ T cells sorted from blood, sampled in a trial of the OX40 agonist ivuxolimab. The receptors originated from an adult with an advanced solid tumor such as melanoma, head and neck, liver or kidney cancer.

This rearrangement joins TRBV7-6 to TRBJ1-3; maybe TRBD1 (5 bases). Trimming removed 6 bases from V and 2 bases from J, with 14 bases in between. This CDR3 spans 15 amino acids. Germline CDR1 reads SGHVS; CDR2 reads FNYEAQ. Written as DNA, the CDR3 is TGTGCCAGCAGTCTCGCAATGGGGGCTGGAAACACCATATATTTT. Encoded protein: CASSLAMGAGNTIYF.

The V gene is TRBV5-4, the J gene TRBJ2-4, with a possible D match to TRBD2 (6 bases). CDR1 is SGHNT and CDR2 is YYREEE in the germline V gene (reference sequence). The CDR3 loop spans 15 amino acids. Trimming took 0 bases from V and 5 from J, leaving 12 bases between them. The CDR3 is CASSLEAGTQNIQYF. The CDR3 DNA is TGTGCCAGCAGCTTGGAGGCGGGGACTCAAAACATTCAGTACTTC.

The chain uses TRBV6-5 and TRBJ2-7, with D perhaps matching TRBD2 (5 bases). With 6 bases removed from V and 2 bases from J, the gap between germline ends came to 8 bases. The CDR3 covers 12 residues. Germline V lookup: CDR1 MNHEY, CDR2 SVGAGI. CDR3 DNA sequence: TGTGCCAGCAGCCCGGGGACCTACGAGCAGTACTTC. Its translation: CASSPGTYEQYF.

The chain recombines TRBV9 with TRBJ2-7, with TRBD2 identical over 10 bases. Germline V gene lookup returns CDR1 SGDLS and CDR2 YYNGEE. V was clipped by 4 bases and J by 3 bases; unmatched bases: 10. The CDR3 is 16 residues long. CDR3 residues: CASSPRTSGFNYEQYF. CDR3 nucleotide sequence: TGTGCCAGCAGCCCAAGGACTAGCGGATTTAACTACGAGCAGTACTTC.

This chain joins TRBV19 and TRBJ2-7; tentatively, D is TRBD2 (6 bases). CDR3 length equals 13 residues. The V gene's germline CDR1 is LNHDA and CDR2 SQIVND (reference sequence). V dropped 3 bases and J dropped 2 bases, with 8 bases sitting between them. DNA for the CDR3: TGTGCCAGTAGTATGGGGGAGGCCTACGAGCAGTACTTC. This translates into CASSMGEAYEQYF.

The CDR3 spells CASSPGQGTSYEQYF. The CDR3, as DNA: TGCGCCAGCAGCCCGGGACAGGGTACCTCCTACGAGCAGTACTTC. J is TRBJ2-7 and V is TRBV5-1, with 9 bases identical to TRBD1. The CDR3 is made up of 15 amino acids. Germline trimming cut 4 bases from V and 0 bases from J; bases unmatched to any gene: 5. CDR1 and CDR2 (germline): SGHRS, YFSETQ.

This clone was found a few times. The rearrangement links TRBV6-5 to TRBJ2-7; TRBD2 agrees at 7 bases. The CDR3 is 14 residues long. The V gene's germline CDR1 is MNHEY and CDR2 SVGAGI. Losses at the gene ends were 6 bases for V and 0 bases for J; bases not matched to a gene: 5. The CDR3 region is CASREGGGSYEQYF. The CDR3 region has the DNA TGTGCCAGCAGGGAGGGCGGGGGCTCCTACGAGCAGTACTTC.

The rearrangement links TRBV6-6 to TRBJ2-7; TRBD1 aligns across 11 bases. The CDR3 has 14 residues. CDR1 MNHNY and CDR2 SVGAGI come from the germline V gene (reference sequence). V was pared by 6 bases and J by 4 bases, with 5 bases of the junction left unmatched. The CDR3 nucleotides are TGTGCCAGCAGCGCCGGGACAGGGGGGTACGAGCAGTACTTC. This encodes CASSAGTGGYEQYF.

The chain uses TRBV5-4 and TRBJ2-2; the match to TRBD2 covers 7 bases. Germline assignment: CDR1 SGHNT and CDR2 YYREEE (reference sequence). Trimming cost V 2 bases and J 4 bases; bases outside gene matches: 2. CDR3 size: 14 residues. As DNA, the CDR3 is TGTGCCAGCAGCTTATCGGGGGGCACCGGGGAGCTGTTTTTT. Protein: CASSLSGGTGELFF.

The chain joins TRBV11-2 to TRBJ2-7, with TRBD1 matching over 12 bases. V lost 3 bases to trimming and J lost 6 bases; unmatched junction nucleotides: 3. This CDR3 has 14 amino acids. Germline V lookup: CDR1 SGHAT, CDR2 FQNNGV. This CDR3 is CASSFGTGGVEQYF. CDR3 coding DNA: TGTGCCAGCAGCTTCGGGACAGGGGGCGTCGAGCAGTACTTC.

CDR3 DNA: TGTGCCAGCAGTTACTCCGGGACAGGGGACGTCGAGCAGTACTTC. This translates into CASSYSGTGDVEQYF. The rearrangement joins TRBV6-5 to TRBJ2-7, with 10 bases that match TRBD1. The CDR3 consists of 15 residues. CDR1 and CDR2 (germline): MNHEY, SVGAGI. V dropped 0 bases and J dropped 6; count of bases not matched to a gene: 5.

The sample holds one count of this clone. The chain employs TRBV19 and TRBJ2-1; TRBD2 matches at 11 bases. The V and J ends lost 3 bases and 3 bases, in that order; junction bases with no gene match: 1. The CDR3 is 15 amino acids. Looked up from germline, CDR1 is LNHDA and CDR2 is SQIVND (reference sequence). CDR3 amino acids: CASSIGTSGYNEQFF. The DNA of the CDR3 is TGTGCCAGTAGTATTGGGACTAGCGGCTACAATGAGCAGTTCTTC.

The CDR3 loop is CASSQAAGDTGELFF. The CDR3 region has the DNA TGCGCCAGCAGCCAAGCTGCGGGGGACACCGGGGAGCTGTTTTTT. The V gene is TRBV4-3, the J gene TRBJ2-2, with TRBD2 identical over 7 bases. Trimming took 1 base from V and 3 from J; bases not matched to a gene: 2. The CDR3 has 15 amino acids. Germline V gene lookup returns CDR1 LGHNA and CDR2 YSLEER.

The J gene is TRBJ1-1, the V gene TRBV4-1, with D unresolved. Germline loops: CDR1 MGHRA, CDR2 YSYEKL. The CDR3 totals 13 residues. V was clipped by 5 bases and J by 0 bases, with 7 bases between them. In DNA, the CDR3 is TGCGCCAGCAGCGTATCCCTGAACACTGAAGCTTTCTTT. Translating gives CASSVSLNTEAFF.

This clone has more than one count but fewer than ten. The rearrangement links TRBV19 to TRBJ2-7; 11 bases are a match to TRBD2. This CDR3 is built from 14 residues. The ends lost 7 bases at V and 7 bases at J; junction bases unmatched: 9. Per germline, CDR1 LNHDA and CDR2 SQIVND (reference sequence). The CDR3 nucleotides read TGTGCCAGTACCGCGGCGGCTAGCGGGGGGGAGCAGTACTTC. Its protein product is CASTAAASGGEQYF.

The chain joins TRBV2 to TRBJ2-7; perhaps TRBD2 as D (5 bases). CDR3 size: 12 residues. The V gene's germline CDR1 is SNHLY and CDR2 FYNNEI. V lost 7 bases and J 2 bases, leaving 9 bases between the germline ends. The CDR3 spells CASTDGTYEQYF. CDR3 sequence (DNA): TGTGCCAGCACGGACGGGACCTACGAGCAGTACTTC. Based on the CDR3 plus reference TRBV2 and TRBJ2-7, the full variable domain is EPEVTQTPSHQVTQMGQEVILRCVPISNHLYFYWYRQILGQKVEFLVSFYNNEISEKSEIFDDQFSVERPDGSNFTLKIRSTKLEDSAMYFCASTDGTYEQYFGPGTRLTVT.

This clone has just one count. J is TRBJ2-3 and V is TRBV28; D not resolved. Trimming removed 2 bases from V and 3 bases from J, with 12 bases in between. Germline assignment: CDR1 MDHEN and CDR2 SYDVKM. The CDR3 has 15 residues. CDR3 bases: TGTGCCAGCAGTTTAAAGCGAGAAGGAACAGATACGCAGTATTTT. Translating gives CASSLKREGTDTQYF.

By its share, this clone is medium-sized. The chain couples TRBV9 to TRBJ2-5; D not resolved. Germline CDR1 and CDR2: SGDLS and YYNGEE. V dropped 0 bases and J dropped 5 bases, with 11 bases sitting between them. The CDR3 runs to 14 residues. This chain's CDR3 is CASSVVPDYETQYF. CDR3 DNA sequence: TGTGCCAGCAGCGTAGTGCCGGATTATGAGACCCAGTACTTC.

The chain employs TRBV21-1 and TRBJ2-4; TRBD1, as called in the table, went unchecked against the DNA. TRBV21-1 is a known pseudogene. The CDR3 sequence is 16 residues long. CDR3 residues: CASSKGERNRGDIQYF. In DNA, the CDR3 is TGTGCCAGCAGCAAAGGAGAGCGGAACAGGGGGGACATTCAGTACTTC.

This chain connects TRBV4-3 to TRBJ1-1, with D uncertain. The CDR3 runs to 16 residues. Germline loops: CDR1 LGHNA, CDR2 YSLEER. V gave up 0 bases and J gave up 0 bases, with 11 bases separating them. CDR3 protein: CASSQDLGALNTEAFF. The CDR3 DNA reads TGCGCCAGCAGCCAAGATCTTGGAGCTTTGAACACTGAAGCTTTCTTT.